Each of the 2 T cell receptor beta chains below was sequenced from the same sample in a study of blood T cell repertoires in COVID-19. The table came from immunoSEQ multiplex PCR; TCRdb's copy has only in-frame clones and leaves some out. There are tens of thousands of clones in the sample; under 95% occur only once, and around 2.3% lies in the top ten. Sequences were obtained from peripheral blood. All receptors come from a human donor with active COVID-19. The donor label of this sample is uncertain.

The chain employs TRBV5-1 and TRBJ2-2, with D possibly matching TRBD1 (6 bases). CDR1 SGHRS and CDR2 YFSETQ come from the germline V gene. This CDR3 spans 14 amino acids. Deletions cut 1 base from V and 4 bases from J, with 8 bases between. The CDR3 region is CASSLTGSTGELFF. The DNA of the CDR3 is TGCGCCAGCAGCTTGACAGGGAGCACCGGGGAGCTGTTTTTT. The whole variable domain, remainder taken from reference TRBV5-1 and TRBJ2-2, is KAGVTQTPRYLIKTRGQQVTLSCSPISGHRSVSWYQQTPGQGLQFLFEYFSETQRNKGNFPGRFSGRQFSNSRSEMNVSTLELGDSALYLCASSLTGSTGELFFGEGSRLTVL.

This rearrangement joins TRBV7-9 to TRBJ2-5; 7 bases agree with TRBD1. The J segment lost 7 bases and the V segment lost 3 bases, leaving 11 bases of the junction unmatched. CDR1 SEHNR and CDR2 FQNEAQ come from the germline V gene (reference sequence). This CDR3 region has 15 residues. The CDR3 sequence is CASSFASTGMVTQYF. The CDR3 nucleotides read TGTGCCAGCAGCTTCGCCTCGACAGGGATGGTGACCCAGTACTTC.